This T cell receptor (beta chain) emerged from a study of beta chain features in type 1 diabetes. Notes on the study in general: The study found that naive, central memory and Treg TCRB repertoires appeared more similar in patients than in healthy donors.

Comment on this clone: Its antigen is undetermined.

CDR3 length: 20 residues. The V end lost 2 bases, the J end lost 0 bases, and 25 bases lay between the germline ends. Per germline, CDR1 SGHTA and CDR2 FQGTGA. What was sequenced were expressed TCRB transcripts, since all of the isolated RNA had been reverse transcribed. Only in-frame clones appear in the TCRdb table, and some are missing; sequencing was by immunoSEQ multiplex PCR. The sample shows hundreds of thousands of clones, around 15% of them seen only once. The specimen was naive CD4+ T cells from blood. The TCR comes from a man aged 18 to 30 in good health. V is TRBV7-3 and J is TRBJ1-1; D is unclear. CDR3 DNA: TGTGCCAGCAGCTTACGGTCTGGTAGTCGGAACTCAAAATTGAACACTGAAGCTTTCTTT. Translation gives CASSLRSGSRNSKLNTEAFF.